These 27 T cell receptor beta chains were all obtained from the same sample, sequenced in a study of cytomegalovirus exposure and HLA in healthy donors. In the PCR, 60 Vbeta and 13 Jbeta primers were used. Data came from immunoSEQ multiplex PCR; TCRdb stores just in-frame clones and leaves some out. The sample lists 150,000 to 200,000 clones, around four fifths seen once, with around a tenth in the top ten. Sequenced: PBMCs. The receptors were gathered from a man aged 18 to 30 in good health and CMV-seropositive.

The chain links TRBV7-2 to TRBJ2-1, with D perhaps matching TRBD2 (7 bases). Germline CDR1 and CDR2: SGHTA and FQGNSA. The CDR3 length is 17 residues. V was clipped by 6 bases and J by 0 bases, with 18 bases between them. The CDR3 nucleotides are TGTGCCAGCAGGTCTGGAGGGGGAGGGGGCTCCTACAATGAGCAGTTCTTC. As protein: CASRSGGGGGSYNEQFF.

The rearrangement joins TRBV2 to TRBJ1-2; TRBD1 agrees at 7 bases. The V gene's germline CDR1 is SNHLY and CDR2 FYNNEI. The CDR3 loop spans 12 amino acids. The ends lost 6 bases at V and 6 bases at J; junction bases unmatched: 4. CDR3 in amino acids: CASRLGQHGYTF. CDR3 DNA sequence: TGTGCCAGCAGGCTGGGACAGCATGGCTACACCTTC.

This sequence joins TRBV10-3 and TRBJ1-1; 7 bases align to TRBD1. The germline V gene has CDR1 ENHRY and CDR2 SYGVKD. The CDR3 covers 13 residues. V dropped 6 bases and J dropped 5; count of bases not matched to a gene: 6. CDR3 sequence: CAIRTGMETEAFF. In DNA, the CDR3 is TGTGCCATCAGGACAGGGATGGAGACTGAAGCTTTCTTT.

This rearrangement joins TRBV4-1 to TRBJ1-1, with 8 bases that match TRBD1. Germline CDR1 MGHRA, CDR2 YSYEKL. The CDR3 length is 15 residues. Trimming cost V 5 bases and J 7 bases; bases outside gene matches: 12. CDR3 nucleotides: TGCGCCAGCAGCATCCGGTCGACAGGGGCCTTTGAAGCTTTCTTT. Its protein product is CASSIRSTGAFEAFF.

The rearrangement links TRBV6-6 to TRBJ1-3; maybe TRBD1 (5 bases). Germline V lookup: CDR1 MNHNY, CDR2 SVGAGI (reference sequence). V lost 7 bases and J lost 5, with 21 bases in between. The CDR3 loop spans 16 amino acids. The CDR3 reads CASTIQGIPMRNTIYF. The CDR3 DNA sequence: TGTGCCAGCACGATCCAGGGAATCCCGATGAGAAACACCATATATTTT.

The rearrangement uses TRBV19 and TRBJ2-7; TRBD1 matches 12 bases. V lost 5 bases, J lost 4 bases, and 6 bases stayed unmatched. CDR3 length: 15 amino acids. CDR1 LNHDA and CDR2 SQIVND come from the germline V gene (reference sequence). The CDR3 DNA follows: TGTGCCAGTAGTCCGGGACAGGGGGCCCCATACGAGCAGTACTTC. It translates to CASSPGQGAPYEQYF.

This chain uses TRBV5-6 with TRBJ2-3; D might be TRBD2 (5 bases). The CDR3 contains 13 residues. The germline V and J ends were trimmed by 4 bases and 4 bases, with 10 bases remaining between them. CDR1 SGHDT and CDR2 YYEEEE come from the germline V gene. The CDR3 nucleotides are TGTGCCAGCAGCACCATCGGGGCAGATACGCAGTATTTT. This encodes CASSTIGADTQYF. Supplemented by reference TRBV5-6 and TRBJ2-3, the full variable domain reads DAGVTQSPTHLIKTRGQQVTLRCSPKSGHDTVSWYQQALGQGPQFIFQYYEEEERQRGNFPDRFSGHQFPNYSSELNVNALLLGDSALYLCASSTIGADTQYFGPGTRLTVL.

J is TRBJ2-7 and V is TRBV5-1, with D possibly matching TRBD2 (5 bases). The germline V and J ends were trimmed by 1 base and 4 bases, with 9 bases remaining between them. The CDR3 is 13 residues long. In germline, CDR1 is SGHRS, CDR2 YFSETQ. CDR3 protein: CASSLRTGYEQYF. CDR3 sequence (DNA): TGCGCCAGCAGCTTGCGGACGGGATACGAGCAGTACTTC.

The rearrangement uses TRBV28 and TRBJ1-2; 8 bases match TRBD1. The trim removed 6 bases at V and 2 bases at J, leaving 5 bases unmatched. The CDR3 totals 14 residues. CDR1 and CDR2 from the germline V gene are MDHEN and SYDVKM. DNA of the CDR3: TGTGCCAGCAGGACGACAGGGGCCAACTATGGCTACACCTTC. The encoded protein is CASRTTGANYGYTF.

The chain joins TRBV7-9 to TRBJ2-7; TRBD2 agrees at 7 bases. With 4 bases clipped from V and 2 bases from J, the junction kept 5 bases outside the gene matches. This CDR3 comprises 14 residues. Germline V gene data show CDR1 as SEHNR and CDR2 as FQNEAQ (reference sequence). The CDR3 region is CASSSGTITYEQYF. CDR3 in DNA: TGTGCCAGCAGCTCCGGGACTATAACCTACGAGCAGTACTTC.

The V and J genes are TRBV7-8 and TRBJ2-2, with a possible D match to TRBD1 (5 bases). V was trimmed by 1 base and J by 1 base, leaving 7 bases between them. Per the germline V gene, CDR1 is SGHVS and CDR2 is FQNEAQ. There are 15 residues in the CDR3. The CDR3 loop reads CASSLGQGNTGELFF. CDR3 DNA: TGTGCCAGCAGCTTAGGCCAGGGGAACACCGGGGAGCTGTTTTTT.

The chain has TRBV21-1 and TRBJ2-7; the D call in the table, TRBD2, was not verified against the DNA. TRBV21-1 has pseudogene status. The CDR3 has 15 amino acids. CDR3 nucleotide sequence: TGTGCCAGCAGCAAAGACGTCGGGATCTCCTACGAGCAGTACTTC. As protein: CASSKDVGISYEQYF.

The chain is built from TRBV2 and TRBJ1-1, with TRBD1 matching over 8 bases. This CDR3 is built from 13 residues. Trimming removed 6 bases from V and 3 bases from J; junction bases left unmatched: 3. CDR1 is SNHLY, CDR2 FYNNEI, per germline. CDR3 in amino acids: CASRGQGYTEAFF. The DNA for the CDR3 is TGTGCCAGCAGAGGACAGGGCTACACTGAAGCTTTCTTT.

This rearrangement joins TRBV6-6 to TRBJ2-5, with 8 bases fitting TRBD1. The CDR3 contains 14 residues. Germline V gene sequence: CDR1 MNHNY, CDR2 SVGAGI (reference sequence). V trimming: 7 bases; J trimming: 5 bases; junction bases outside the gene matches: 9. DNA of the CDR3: TGTGCCAGCACCCTCGACAGGGGCGGGGAGACCCAGTACTTC. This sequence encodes CASTLDRGGETQYF.

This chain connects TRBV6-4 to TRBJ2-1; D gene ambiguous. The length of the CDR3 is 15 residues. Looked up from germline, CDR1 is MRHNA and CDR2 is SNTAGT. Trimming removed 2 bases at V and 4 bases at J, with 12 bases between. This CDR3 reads CASSDSERSYNEQFF. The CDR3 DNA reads TGTGCCAGCAGTGACAGCGAAAGATCTTACAATGAGCAGTTCTTC.

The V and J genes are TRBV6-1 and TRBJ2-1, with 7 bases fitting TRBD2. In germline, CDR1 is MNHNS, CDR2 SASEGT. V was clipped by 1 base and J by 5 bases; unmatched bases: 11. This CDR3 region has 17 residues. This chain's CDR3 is CASSEGLVGGFNNEQFF. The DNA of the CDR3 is TGTGCCAGCAGTGAAGGGCTAGTGGGGGGGTTTAACAATGAGCAGTTCTTC.

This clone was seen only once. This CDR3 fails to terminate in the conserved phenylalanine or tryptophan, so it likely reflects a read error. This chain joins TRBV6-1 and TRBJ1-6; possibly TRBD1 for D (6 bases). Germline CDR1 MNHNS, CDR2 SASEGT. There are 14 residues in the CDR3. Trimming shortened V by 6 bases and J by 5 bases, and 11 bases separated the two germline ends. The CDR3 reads CASSGQGNNSPLHL. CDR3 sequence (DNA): TGTGCCAGCAGCGGTCAGGGGAATAATTCACCCCTCCACCTT.

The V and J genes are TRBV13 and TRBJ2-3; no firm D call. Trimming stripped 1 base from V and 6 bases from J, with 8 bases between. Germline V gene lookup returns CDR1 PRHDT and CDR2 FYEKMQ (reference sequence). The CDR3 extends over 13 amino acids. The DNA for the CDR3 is TGTGCCAGCAGCTTAGCGGGTCCCGATACGCAGTATTTT. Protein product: CASSLAGPDTQYF.

CDR3 sequence reads: CASSLRTGAEDTQYF. The CDR3 DNA follows: TGTGCCAGCAGCTTGAGGACAGGGGCGGAAGATACGCAGTATTTT. The V and J genes are TRBV7-9 and TRBJ2-3; 9 nucleotides line up with TRBD1. V lost 3 bases and J lost 5; bases outside the gene matches: 6. This CDR3 has 15 residues. The germline CDR1 and CDR2 sequences are SEHNR and FQNEAQ (reference sequence).

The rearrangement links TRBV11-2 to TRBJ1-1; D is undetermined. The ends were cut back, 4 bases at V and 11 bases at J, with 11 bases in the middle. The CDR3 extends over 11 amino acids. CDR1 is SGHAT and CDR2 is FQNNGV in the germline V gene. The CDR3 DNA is TGTGCCAGCAGCTCCCGCTCGGAGGCTTTCTTT. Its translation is CASSSRSEAFF.

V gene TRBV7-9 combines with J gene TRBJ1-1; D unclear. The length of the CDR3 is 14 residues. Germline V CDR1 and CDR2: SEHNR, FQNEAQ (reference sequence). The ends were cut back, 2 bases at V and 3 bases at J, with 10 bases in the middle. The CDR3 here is CASSLSGLYTEAFF. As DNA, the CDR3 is TGTGCCAGCAGCTTAAGCGGGTTGTACACTGAAGCTTTCTTT. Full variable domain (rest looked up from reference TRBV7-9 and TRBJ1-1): DTGVSQNPRHKITKRGQNVTFRCDPISEHNRLYWYRQTLGQGPEFLTYFQNEAQLEKSRLLSDRFSAERPKGSFSTLEIQRTEQGDSAMYLCASSLSGLYTEAFFGQGTRLTVV.

CDR3 DNA sequence: TGTGCCAGCAGTTTGGGGGGGACACCTACCTACGAGCAGTACTTC. The encoded protein is CASSLGGTPTYEQYF. This chain joins TRBV27 and TRBJ2-5, with a possible D match to TRBD2 (7 bases). The J call may not be correct, given that the DNA end is closer to TRBJ2-7. This CDR3 spans 15 amino acids. The germline gives CDR1 MNHEY, CDR2 SMNVEV (reference sequence).

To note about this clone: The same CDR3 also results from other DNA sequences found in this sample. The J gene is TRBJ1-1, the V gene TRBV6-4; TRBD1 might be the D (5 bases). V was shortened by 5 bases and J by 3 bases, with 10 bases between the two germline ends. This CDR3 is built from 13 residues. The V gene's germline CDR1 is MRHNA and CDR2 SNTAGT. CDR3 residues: CASSLQGHTEAFF. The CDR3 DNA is TGTGCCAGCAGTTTGCAGGGCCACACTGAAGCTTTCTTT.

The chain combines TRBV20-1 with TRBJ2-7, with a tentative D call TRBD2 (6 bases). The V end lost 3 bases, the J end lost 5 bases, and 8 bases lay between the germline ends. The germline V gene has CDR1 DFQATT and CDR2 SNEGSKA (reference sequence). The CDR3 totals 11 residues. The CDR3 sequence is CSARGGNEQYF. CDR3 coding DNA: TGCAGTGCTAGGGGGGGAAACGAGCAGTACTTC.

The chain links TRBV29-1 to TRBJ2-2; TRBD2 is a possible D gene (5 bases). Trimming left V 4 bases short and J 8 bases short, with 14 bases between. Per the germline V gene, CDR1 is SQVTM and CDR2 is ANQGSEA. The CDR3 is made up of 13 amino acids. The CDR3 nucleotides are TGCAGCGTTGCGGGTCCCCGGGGAGGGGAGCTGTTTTTT. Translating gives CSVAGPRGGELFF.

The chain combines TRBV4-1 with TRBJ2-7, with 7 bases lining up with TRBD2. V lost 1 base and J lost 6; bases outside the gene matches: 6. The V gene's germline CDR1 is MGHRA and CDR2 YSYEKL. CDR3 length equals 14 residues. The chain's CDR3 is CASSQGVLAFEQYF. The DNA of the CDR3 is TGCGCCAGCAGCCAAGGGGTACTAGCGTTCGAGCAGTACTTC.

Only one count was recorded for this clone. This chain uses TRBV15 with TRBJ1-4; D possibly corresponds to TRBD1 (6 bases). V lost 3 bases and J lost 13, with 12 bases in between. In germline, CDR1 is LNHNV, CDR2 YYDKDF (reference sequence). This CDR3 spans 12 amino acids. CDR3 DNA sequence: TGTGCCACCAGCAGTGGGAGGGGGGGACTGTTTTTT. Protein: CATSSGRGGLFF.